Listed below are T cell receptor beta chains from one sample, sequenced in a study of cytomegalovirus exposure and HLA in healthy donors. Only in-frame clones appear in the TCRdb table, and some are missing; sequencing was by immunoSEQ multiplex PCR. Among 130,000 or so clones listed, approximately 78% were seen once. The sequenced sample was PBMCs. The receptor set was obtained from a female donor in good health and CMV-seronegative. The CDR3 runs from the conserved cysteine through the conserved F or W. D genes are given only for firm matches. Clone size is given for some rows only: seen once, a few or many times, or a class if the clone is expanded.

d_call: NA
j_call: TRBJ1-4
clone_size: NA
v_call: TRBV2
cdr3_nt: TGTGCCAGCAGCCCCAGTCTACGGGCTAATGAAAAACTGTTTTTT
cdr3_aa: CASSPSLRANEKLFF

d_call: NA
j_call: TRBJ2-2
clone_size: NA
v_call: TRBV4-1
cdr3_nt: TGCGCCAGCAGCCAAGGGACTAACACCGGGGAGCTGTTTTTT
cdr3_aa: CASSQGTNTGELFF

d_call: NA
j_call: TRBJ2-5
clone_size: NA
v_call: TRBV5-1
cdr3_nt: TGCGCCAGCAGCAGAGATCGGGAGACCCAGTACTTC
cdr3_aa: CASSRDRETQYF

d_call: NA
j_call: TRBJ1-4
clone_size: NA
v_call: TRBV7-9
cdr3_nt: TGTGCCAGCAGCCTAAGCGGGGGCGTTGAAAAACTGTTTTTT
cdr3_aa: CASSLSGGVEKLFF

d_call: TRBD1
j_call: TRBJ1-2
clone_size: few
v_call: TRBV28
cdr3_nt: TGTGCCAGCAGACCGACAGGGGGCAACTATGGCTACACCTTC
cdr3_aa: CASRPTGGNYGYTF

d_call: TRBD1
j_call: TRBJ1-3
clone_size: NA
v_call: TRBV7-8
cdr3_nt: TGTGCCAGCAGCCCTCAGGGACAGGGATTTGACGGAAACACCATATATTTT
cdr3_aa: CASSPQGQGFDGNTIYF

d_call: TRBD1
j_call: TRBJ2-7
clone_size: NA
v_call: TRBV9
cdr3_nt: TGTGCCAGCAGCCTCACCTGGGGACAGGGCTACGAGCAGTACTTC
cdr3_aa: CASSLTWGQGYEQYF

d_call: NA
j_call: TRBJ1-6
clone_size: NA
v_call: TRBV7-2
cdr3_nt: TGTGCCAGCAGCTTAGAGGCCTCCGTGGGCAATTCACCCCTCCACTTT
cdr3_aa: CASSLEASVGNSPLHF

d_call: NA
j_call: TRBJ1-3
clone_size: NA
v_call: TRBV13
cdr3_nt: TGTGCCACCCGAGTAACCGGAAACACCATATATTTT
cdr3_aa: CATRVTGNTIYF

d_call: NA
j_call: TRBJ1-2
clone_size: NA
v_call: TRBV27
cdr3_nt: TGTGCCAGCAGTCCAACATCAGGCTATGGCTACACCTTC
cdr3_aa: CASSPTSGYGYTF

d_call: TRBD1
j_call: TRBJ1-2
clone_size: NA
v_call: TRBV10-3
cdr3_nt: TGTGCCATCAGTGTTTCACAGGGGTTTGAGGGCTACACCTTC
cdr3_aa: CAISVSQGFEGYTF

d_call: TRBD1
j_call: TRBJ1-5
clone_size: NA
v_call: TRBV27
cdr3_nt: TGTGCCAGCAGTCAGACAGGGTATCAGCCCCAGCATTTT
cdr3_aa: CASSQTGYQPQHF

d_call: TRBD1
j_call: TRBJ2-1
clone_size: NA
v_call: TRBV19
cdr3_nt: TGTGCCAGTAGTACTATTGAGGGGGCCAGGGGTTACAATGAGCAGTTCTTC
cdr3_aa: CASSTIEGARGYNEQFF

d_call: TRBD1
j_call: TRBJ1-5
clone_size: NA
v_call: TRBV19
cdr3_nt: TGTGCCAGTACCTCCGGGACAGGGGGCGGTCAGCCCCAGCATTTT
cdr3_aa: CASTSGTGGGQPQHF

d_call: NA
j_call: TRBJ1-1
clone_size: medium-sized
v_call: TRBV7-8
cdr3_nt: TGTGCCAGCAGCTTAGTCGTGACTGAAGCTTTCTTT
cdr3_aa: CASSLVVTEAFF

d_call: TRBD2
j_call: TRBJ2-1
clone_size: NA
v_call: TRBV7-9
cdr3_nt: TGTGCCAGCAGCTTAGGGTATAGCGGGGCTATTCTCGATGAGCAGTTCTTC
cdr3_aa: CASSLGYSGAILDEQFF

d_call: TRBD1
j_call: TRBJ2-5
clone_size: NA
v_call: TRBV7-7
cdr3_nt: TGTGCTAGCAGCAGGGGGCTTCAAGAGACCCAGTACTTC
cdr3_aa: CASSRGLQETQYF

d_call: TRBD2
j_call: TRBJ2-2
clone_size: NA
v_call: TRBV27
cdr3_nt: TGTGCCAGCAAAACTAGCGGGCCTACCGGGGAGCTGTTTTTT
cdr3_aa: CASKTSGPTGELFF

d_call: TRBD2
j_call: TRBJ2-7
clone_size: once
v_call: TRBV10-1
cdr3_nt: TGCGCCAGCAGTGAGTCGACTAGCGGGAGCGAGCAGTACTTC
cdr3_aa: CASSESTSGSEQYF

d_call: NA
j_call: TRBJ1-5
clone_size: NA
v_call: TRBV30
cdr3_nt: TGTGCCTGGAGTGTATCACGGACTCCCGGCAATCAGCCCCAGCATTTT
cdr3_aa: CAWSVSRTPGNQPQHF

d_call: NA
j_call: TRBJ2-5
clone_size: NA
v_call: TRBV25-1
cdr3_nt: TGTGCCAGCGGACGCGGGTCCGAAGAGACCCAGTACTTC
cdr3_aa: CASGRGSEETQYF

d_call: TRBD2
j_call: TRBJ2-1
clone_size: once
v_call: TRBV7-8
cdr3_nt: TGTGCCAGCAGCTTAAAGAGACTAGCGGGAGTTCCTGAGCAGTTCTTC
cdr3_aa: CASSLKRLAGVPEQFF

d_call: TRBD2
j_call: TRBJ2-1
clone_size: NA
v_call: TRBV30
cdr3_nt: TGTGCCTGGAACGGACTAGCGGGAGACAATGAGCAGTTCTTC
cdr3_aa: CAWNGLAGDNEQFF

d_call: NA
j_call: TRBJ1-6
clone_size: NA
v_call: TRBV6-1
cdr3_nt: TGTGCCAGCAGTGGACAGCCTAATTCACCCCTCCACTTT
cdr3_aa: CASSGQPNSPLHF

d_call: NA
j_call: TRBJ1-2
clone_size: once
v_call: TRBV28
cdr3_nt: TGTGCCAGCAGTTTATTTCCGGGGGTGGCCTATGGCTACACCTTC
cdr3_aa: CASSLFPGVAYGYTF

d_call: NA
j_call: TRBJ2-7
clone_size: NA
v_call: TRBV18
cdr3_nt: TGTGCCAGCTCACCAAATCGGAGAGGGGGATACGAGCAGTACTTC
cdr3_aa: CASSPNRRGGYEQYF

d_call: NA
j_call: TRBJ2-1
clone_size: NA
v_call: TRBV28
cdr3_nt: TGTGCCAGCAGCCCGATCTCCCCTAGCTCCTACAATGAGCAGTTCTTC
cdr3_aa: CASSPISPSSYNEQFF

d_call: NA
j_call: TRBJ1-4
clone_size: few
v_call: TRBV9
cdr3_nt: TGTGCCAGCAGCCTGACGCTGGCCGGGGAAAAACTGTTTTTT
cdr3_aa: CASSLTLAGEKLFF

d_call: NA
j_call: TRBJ2-4
clone_size: NA
v_call: TRBV21-1
cdr3_nt: TGTGCCAGCAGATGGACTTTAGCCAAAAACATTCAGTACTTC
cdr3_aa: CASRWTLAKNIQYF

d_call: NA
j_call: TRBJ1-1
clone_size: NA
v_call: TRBV7-8
cdr3_nt: TGTGCCAGCAGCTTCGGTCCCCACACTGAAGCTTTCTTT
cdr3_aa: CASSFGPHTEAFF

d_call: NA
j_call: TRBJ2-7
clone_size: NA
v_call: TRBV28
cdr3_nt: TGTGCCAGCAGTTTAGGGGGGACAGCCTCCTACGAGCAGTACTTC
cdr3_aa: CASSLGGTASYEQYF

d_call: TRBD1
j_call: TRBJ1-2
clone_size: NA
v_call: TRBV15
cdr3_nt: TGTGCCACCAGCAGGGACAGGGGATCGCTTGGCTACACCTTC
cdr3_aa: CATSRDRGSLGYTF

d_call: NA
j_call: TRBJ2-1
clone_size: NA
v_call: TRBV4-3
cdr3_nt: TGCGCCAGCAGCCAAGTGCGTATTTGGGGCGACAATGAGCAGTTCTTC
cdr3_aa: CASSQVRIWGDNEQFF

d_call: NA
j_call: TRBJ2-5
clone_size: NA
v_call: TRBV5-1
cdr3_nt: TGCGCCAGCAGCTTGGGAGGCAAAGAGACCCAGTACTTC
cdr3_aa: CASSLGGKETQYF

d_call: NA
j_call: TRBJ2-5
clone_size: NA
v_call: TRBV7-9
cdr3_nt: TGTGCCAGCAGCTCCTCTGGGGCAGAGACCCAGTACTTC
cdr3_aa: CASSSSGAETQYF

d_call: TRBD2
j_call: TRBJ2-1
clone_size: NA
v_call: TRBV15
cdr3_nt: TGTGCCACCGCGACTAGCGCCAAGGGAAATGAGCAGTTCTTC
cdr3_aa: CATATSAKGNEQFF

d_call: NA
j_call: TRBJ2-1
clone_size: few
v_call: TRBV5-1
cdr3_nt: TGCGCCAGCAGCCCGCAGGGGAAAGACAATGAGCAGTTCTTC
cdr3_aa: CASSPQGKDNEQFF

d_call: TRBD2
j_call: TRBJ2-1
clone_size: NA
v_call: TRBV5-1
cdr3_nt: TGCGCCAGCAGTGGTGGACTAGCGGGAGAGTACAATGAGCAGTTCTTC
cdr3_aa: CASSGGLAGEYNEQFF

d_call: NA
j_call: TRBJ1-1
clone_size: NA
v_call: TRBV28
cdr3_nt: TGTGCCAGCAGTTTCCTAGGCGGGTTTAGAGCTGAAGCTTTCTTT
cdr3_aa: CASSFLGGFRAEAFF

d_call: NA
j_call: TRBJ2-2
clone_size: once
v_call: TRBV5-1
cdr3_nt: TGCGCCAGCAGCTTGGGTCAGGGAGGCACCGGGGAGCTGTTTTTT
cdr3_aa: CASSLGQGGTGELFF

d_call: TRBD1
j_call: TRBJ1-2
clone_size: NA
v_call: TRBV13
cdr3_nt: TGTGCCAGCAGTGACAGGGGGAAAGCTAACTATGGCTACACCTTC
cdr3_aa: CASSDRGKANYGYTF

d_call: TRBD2
j_call: TRBJ2-2
clone_size: NA
v_call: TRBV6-4
cdr3_nt: TGTGCCAGCAGTAGCGGGAGCACCGGGGAGCTGTTTTTT
cdr3_aa: CASSSGSTGELFF

d_call: TRBD1
j_call: TRBJ1-1
clone_size: NA
v_call: TRBV5-1
cdr3_nt: TGCGCCAGCAGCTCGCGCCCGGGACAGGGAGTCACTGAAGCTTTCTTT
cdr3_aa: CASSSRPGQGVTEAFF

d_call: NA
j_call: TRBJ1-1
clone_size: NA
v_call: TRBV28
cdr3_nt: TGTGCCAGCAGTCCGAGGAGCGCTGAAGCTTTCTTT
cdr3_aa: CASSPRSAEAFF

d_call: NA
j_call: TRBJ1-2
clone_size: NA
v_call: TRBV19
cdr3_nt: TGTGCCAGTAGTACACAGGGATTCGATGGCTACACCTTC
cdr3_aa: CASSTQGFDGYTF

d_call: TRBD1
j_call: TRBJ2-7
clone_size: NA
v_call: TRBV28
cdr3_nt: TGTGCCAGCAGTGAGGGACAGCTTATAAACTACGAGCAGTACTTC
cdr3_aa: CASSEGQLINYEQYF

d_call: NA
j_call: TRBJ1-2
clone_size: NA
v_call: TRBV2
cdr3_nt: TGTGCCAGCAGTGAAGCGAGTCAGGGGAATGGCTACACCTTC
cdr3_aa: CASSEASQGNGYTF

d_call: NA
j_call: TRBJ1-1
clone_size: once
v_call: TRBV14
cdr3_nt: TGTGCCAGCAGCCCGGTGGAGAGCCTCATGAACACTGAAGCTTTCTTT
cdr3_aa: CASSPVESLMNTEAFF

d_call: NA
j_call: TRBJ2-7
clone_size: few
v_call: TRBV6-6
cdr3_nt: TGTGCCAGCAGCCAATCCACTGTCTCCTACGAGCAGTACTTC
cdr3_aa: CASSQSTVSYEQYF

d_call: TRBD2
j_call: TRBJ2-7
clone_size: NA
v_call: TRBV6-1
cdr3_nt: TGTGCCAGCAGTGTAGGGACTAGCGGACCCTACGAGCAGTACTTC
cdr3_aa: CASSVGTSGPYEQYF

d_call: NA
j_call: TRBJ1-1
clone_size: NA
v_call: TRBV21-1
cdr3_nt: TGTGCCAGCAGCAAAGCCTCAGGGCAGGGGGGGAACACTGAAGCTTTCTTT
cdr3_aa: CASSKASGQGGNTEAFF

d_call: TRBD2
j_call: TRBJ2-7
clone_size: once
v_call: TRBV7-9
cdr3_nt: TGTGCCAGCAGCTTAGCCTACTCTGCGGGAGGGCCCTCCGAGCAGTACTTC
cdr3_aa: CASSLAYSAGGPSEQYF